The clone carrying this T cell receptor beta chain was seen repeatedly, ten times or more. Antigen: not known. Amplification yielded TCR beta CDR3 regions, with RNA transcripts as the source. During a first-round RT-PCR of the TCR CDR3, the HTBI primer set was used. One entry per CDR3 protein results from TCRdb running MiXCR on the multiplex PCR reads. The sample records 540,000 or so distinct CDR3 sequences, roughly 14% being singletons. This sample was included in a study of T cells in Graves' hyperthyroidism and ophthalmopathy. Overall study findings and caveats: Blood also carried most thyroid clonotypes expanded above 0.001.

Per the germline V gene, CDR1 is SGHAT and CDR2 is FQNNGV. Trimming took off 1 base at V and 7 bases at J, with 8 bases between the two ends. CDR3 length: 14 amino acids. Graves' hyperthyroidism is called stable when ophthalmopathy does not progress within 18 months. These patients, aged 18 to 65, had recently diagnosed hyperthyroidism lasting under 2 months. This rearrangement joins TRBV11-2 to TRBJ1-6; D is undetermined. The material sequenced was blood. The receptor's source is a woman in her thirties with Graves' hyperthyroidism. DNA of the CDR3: TGTGCCAGCAGCTTAGTGGATGGGAATTCACCCCTCCACTTT. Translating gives CASSLVDGNSPLHF.